A single sample gave rise to the 8 T cell receptor beta chains below, sequenced in a study of T cell responses to AZD1222 COVID-19 vaccine. TCRdb's copy holds only in-frame clones and misses some; the assay was immunoSEQ multiplex PCR. The sample includes 180,000 or so clones, 90% to 95% seen only once; the top ten take approximately 0.6%. The material sequenced was peripheral blood, taken on day 0 of AZD1222 vaccination. The receptors originated from an adult in good health.

The CDR3 protein is CASSLYGNTIYF. CDR3 DNA sequence: TGTGCCAGCAGCTTATATGGAAACACCATATATTTT. This rearrangement joins TRBV5-6 to TRBJ1-3; D not resolved. Trimming cost V 2 bases and J 3 bases, with 3 bases left between them. The CDR3 spans 12 residues. Per germline, CDR1 SGHDT and CDR2 YYEEEE.

The rearrangement uses TRBV14 and TRBJ2-1, with TRBD2 matching 11 bases. This CDR3 has 15 residues. J was trimmed by 4 bases and V by 1 base; bases with no gene match: 0. Germline CDR1 reads SGHDN; CDR2 reads FVKESK. The CDR3 spells CASSQGTSGYNEQFF. Here the CDR3 DNA reads TGTGCCAGCAGCCAAGGGACTAGCGGGTACAATGAGCAGTTCTTC.

The count of this clone is one. The chain employs TRBV6-5 and TRBJ1-6; no clear D gene. The CDR3 loop spans 14 amino acids. V was trimmed by 5 bases and J by 4 bases, leaving 9 bases between them. Germline V gives CDR1 MNHEY, CDR2 SVGAGI. CDR3 DNA: TGTGCCAGCAGTCTACACCCTTATAATTCACCCCTCCACTTT. This gives the protein CASSLHPYNSPLHF.

The chain links TRBV3-1 (or the pseudogene TRBV3-2) to TRBJ1-3; D is perhaps TRBD1 (5 bases). V lost 4 bases, J lost 4 bases, and 17 bases lay in between. CDR1 LGHDT and CDR2 YNNKEL come from the germline V gene (reference sequence). The CDR3 totals 16 residues. CDR3 DNA: TGTGCCAGCAGCCGTCAAATGGGGGGAGGCGGAAACACCATATATTTT. Protein product: CASSRQMGGGGNTIYF.

The V call is TRBV7-9, the J call TRBJ2-3; TRBD1 matches 9 bases. There are 17 residues in the CDR3. V lost 5 bases to trimming and J lost 1 base; unmatched junction nucleotides: 10. Germline lookup yields CDR1 SEHNR and CDR2 FQNEAQ (reference sequence). The CDR3 spells CASSPGTGPRGTDTQYF. The CDR3 DNA follows: TGTGCCAGCAGCCCGGGGACAGGGCCAAGGGGCACAGATACGCAGTATTTT.

The chain carries TRBV19 and TRBJ2-1; 9 nucleotides agree with TRBD1. Trimming cost V 5 bases and J 10 bases; bases outside gene matches: 9. In germline, CDR1 is LNHDA, CDR2 SQIVND (reference sequence). The CDR3 has 14 residues. DNA of the CDR3: TGTGCCAGTAGTGTACCGGGACAGGGTTACGAGCAGTTCTTC. This translates into CASSVPGQGYEQFF.

The V and J genes are TRBV18 and TRBJ1-1; tentative D call: TRBD1 (6 bases). CDR3 length: 17 amino acids. CDR1 is KGHSH, CDR2 LQKENI, per germline. V was clipped by 3 bases and J by 1 base, with 18 bases between them. CDR3 amino acids: CASSPTGPGAPNTEAFF. CDR3 bases: TGTGCCAGCTCACCGACAGGACCTGGGGCCCCGAACACTGAAGCTTTCTTT.

This clone has more than one count but fewer than ten. V and J are TRBV6-6 and TRBJ2-5; TRBD2 agrees at 14 bases. V was pared by 5 bases and J by 7 bases, with 12 bases of the junction left unmatched. Germline CDR1 and CDR2: MNHNY and SVGAGI (reference sequence). The CDR3 runs to 17 residues. The CDR3 reads CASSPTSGRAVGGTQYF. CDR3 coding DNA: TGTGCCAGCAGTCCGACTAGCGGGAGGGCCGTGGGAGGGACCCAGTACTTC.